The rows below give T cell receptor beta chains drawn from one sample of a study of identical twins. MiXCR, applied by TCRdb to the 5' RACE reads, yields one record per CDR3 protein. This table has roughly 750,000 distinct CDR3 sequences, around 20% appearing once. This sample also belongs to another study, concerning T cells expressing NK-cell markers.

The sequencing input was PBMCs. Every receptor here comes from a woman under 30 in good health. The CDR3 runs from the conserved cysteine through the conserved F or W. The D gene is left open where the match is weak. Clone size appears in some rows only: once, few, many, or a class for an expanded clone.

v_call	j_call	d_call	clone_size	cdr3_aa	cdr3_nt
TRBV20-1	TRBJ2-1	NA	few	CSASIPGYSYNEQFF	TGCAGTGCTAGTATCCCAGGGTACTCCTACAATGAGCAGTTCTTC
TRBV5-6	TRBJ2-7	TRBD2	few	CASSPGLAWGYEQYF	TGTGCCAGCAGCCCAGGACTAGCGTGGGGCTACGAGCAGTACTTC
TRBV20-1	TRBJ2-7	NA	NA	CSANASPGPYEQYF	TGCAGTGCTAACGCTTCCCCGGGGCCTTACGAGCAGTACTTC
TRBV12-3/TRBV12-4	TRBJ2-1	TRBD2	few	CASSPFRLLAGGYNEQFF	TGTGCCAGCAGTCCCTTCCGATTACTAGCGGGGGGATACAATGAGCAGTTCTTC
TRBV11-3	TRBJ2-2	NA	few	CASSPQGEITGELFF	TGTGCCAGCAGCCCGCAAGGGGAGATCACCGGGGAGCTGTTTTTT
TRBV2	TRBJ1-4	TRBD1	few	CASSRGQGPEKLFF	TGTGCCAGCAGTCGCGGACAGGGGCCGGAAAAACTGTTTTTT
TRBV4-3	TRBJ2-5	NA	NA	CASSDGLGGKESQYF	TGCGCCAGCAGCGACGGACTAGGGGGCAAGGAGAGCCAGTACTTC
TRBV2	TRBJ2-7	NA	few	CALVEGSYEQYF	TGTGCCCTCGTTGAAGGATCCTACGAGCAGTACTTC
TRBV12-3/TRBV12-4	TRBJ2-2	NA	NA	CASSLAASATNTGELFF	TGTGCCAGCAGTTTAGCGGCTAGCGCGACGAACACCGGGGAGCTGTTTTTT
TRBV7-9	TRBJ1-1	NA	many	CASSPGRRANTEAFF	TGTGCCAGCAGCCCCGGCAGGAGGGCGAACACTGAAGCTTTCTTT
TRBV7-2	TRBJ2-7	NA	NA	CASSFLGLGYEQYF	TGTGCCAGCAGCTTTTTGGGGTTGGGGTACGAGCAGTACTTC
TRBV20-1	TRBJ2-2	NA	many	CSASLGRSNTGELFF	TGCAGTGCTAGTCTGGGCAGATCGAACACCGGGGAGCTGTTTTTT
TRBV20-1	TRBJ2-1	TRBD2	NA	CSADSGSGSYNEQFF	TGCAGTGCCGATAGCGGGAGTGGATCGTACAATGAGCAGTTCTTC
TRBV12-3/TRBV12-4	TRBJ2-7	NA	NA	CASSSAGAPWEQYF	TGTGCCAGCAGTTCGGCAGGGGCCCCCTGGGAGCAGTACTTC
TRBV5-1	TRBJ2-7	NA	few	CASSLGSVNEQYF	TGCGCCAGCAGCTTGGGTTCCGTAAACGAGCAGTACTTC
TRBV15	TRBJ2-2	NA	NA	CATSEAILNTGELFF	TGTGCCACCAGCGAAGCTATCCTGAACACCGGGGAGCTGTTTTTT
TRBV6-1	TRBJ2-5	NA	NA	CATAAGSDWGETQYF	TGTGCCACCGCCGCGGGGTCTGATTGGGGCGAGACCCAGTACTTC
TRBV20-1	TRBJ2-7	NA	few	CSAVSRLGYEQYF	TGCAGTGCTGTCTCAAGACTCGGATACGAGCAGTACTTC
TRBV20-1	TRBJ2-3	NA	NA	CSARGRQGHSTDTQYF	TGCAGTGCTAGGGGGAGGCAGGGGCATAGCACAGATACGCAGTATTTT
TRBV4-3	TRBJ2-2	TRBD2	NA	CASSQDPLAGGLRGTGELFF	TGCGCCAGCAGCCAAGATCCGCTAGCGGGAGGGCTCCGCGGTACCGGGGAGCTGTTTTTT
TRBV18	TRBJ2-1	TRBD1	NA	CASSPPGTGFNEQFF	TGTGCCAGCTCACCTCCCGGGACAGGGTTCAATGAGCAGTTCTTC
TRBV5-1	TRBJ2-2	NA	NA	CASVRENTGELFF	TGCGCCAGCGTCCGGGAGAACACCGGGGAGCTGTTTTTT
TRBV5-1	TRBJ2-1	NA	NA	CASSDSPYNEQFF	TGCGCCAGCTCGGACAGTCCCTACAATGAGCAGTTCTTC
TRBV20-1	TRBJ2-5	NA	many	CSATNRMRAAGETQYF	TGCAGTGCTACCAATAGAATGAGGGCGGCCGGAGAGACCCAGTACTTC
TRBV6-2/TRBV6-3	TRBJ2-1	TRBD1	few	CASSSPGQRIYNEQFF	TGTGCCAGCAGTTCCCCGGGACAGAGGATCTACAATGAGCAGTTCTTC
TRBV20-1	TRBJ2-4	NA	NA	CSAGSPGVQNIQYF	TGCAGTGCTGGATCCCCAGGGGTTCAAAACATTCAGTACTTC
TRBV6-1	TRBJ2-2	NA	many	CASKAGPNTGELFF	TGTGCCAGCAAGGCGGGTCCGAACACCGGGGAGCTGTTTTTT
TRBV5-6	TRBJ2-3	NA	NA	CASSPGSRMPGDTQYF	TGTGCCAGCAGCCCCGGCTCCCGCATGCCAGGGGATACGCAGTATTTT
TRBV27	TRBJ1-6	NA	few	CASSSRRIANSPLHF	TGTGCCAGCAGTTCCCGCCGCATTGCGAATTCACCCCTCCACTTT
TRBV5-1	TRBJ2-6	NA	NA	CASSLEEVTGANVLTF	TGCGCCAGCAGCTTGGAAGAGGTGACTGGGGCCAACGTCCTGACTTTC
TRBV6-2/TRBV6-3	TRBJ2-7	TRBD1	NA	CASIGQAYEQYF	TGTGCCAGCATAGGACAGGCGTACGAGCAGTACTTC